Presented here are 18 T cell receptor beta chains from one specimen sequenced in a study of T cell clones after liver transplantation. The repertoire was sequenced with immunoSEQ multiplex PCR; TCRdb's copy has only in-frame clones and lacks some. This sample has around 60,000 clones; about two thirds occur once, and the top ten carry approximately 15%. This specimen consisted of CD4+ T cells from blood, obtained before liver transplant. Source of these receptors: a human donor who received a liver transplant.

This chain links TRBV5-1 with TRBJ1-2; 9 nucleotides line up with TRBD1. The V segment lost 4 bases and the J segment 6 bases; nucleotides outside the gene matches: 10. The CDR3 is made up of 15 amino acids. CDR1 is SGHRS, CDR2 YFSETQ, per germline. The CDR3 spells CASSPRPGQGHGYTF. The DNA for the CDR3 is TGCGCCAGCAGCCCGCGCCCGGGACAGGGACATGGCTACACCTTC.

The genes are TRBV6-1 and TRBJ1-2; the D is unclear. CDR3 length: 14 residues. The germline V and J ends were trimmed by 4 bases and 2 bases, with 11 bases remaining between them. Germline V gene data show CDR1 as MNHNS and CDR2 as SASEGT. DNA for the CDR3: TGTGCCAGCAGTGCACTCTCTAGGAACTATGGCTACACCTTC. Translation: CASSALSRNYGYTF.

This CDR3 reads CASSLGQGQEKLFF. CDR3 DNA: TGTGCCAGCAGCTTGGGACAGGGACAAGAAAAACTGTTTTTT. The J gene is TRBJ1-4, the V gene TRBV5-4; 7 bases are a match to TRBD1. Germline CDR1 SGHNT, CDR2 YYREEE (reference sequence). The CDR3 totals 14 residues. After removal of 0 bases from V and 8 bases from J, the junction contained 4 bases not matched to a gene.

The chain links TRBV25-1 to TRBJ2-6; TRBD2 is a possible D gene (6 bases). Germline V gene sequence: CDR1 MGHDK, CDR2 SYGVNS. This CDR3 is built from 14 residues. The V and J ends lost 4 bases and 8 bases respectively, with 12 bases between them. The CDR3 region has the DNA TGTGCCAGCAGTGCCAGAGGGAGGTCCAACGTCCTGACTTTC. It encodes CASSARGRSNVLTF.

The rearrangement links TRBV19 to TRBJ2-1; the D gene is possibly TRBD2 (6 bases). The CDR3 sequence is 12 residues long. V lost 11 bases to trimming and J lost 3 bases, with 11 bases between them. Germline CDR1 reads LNHDA; CDR2 reads SQIVND (reference sequence). In nucleotides, the CDR3 is TGTGCCGTAGGGGAGGACTACAATGAGCAGTTCTTC. It codes for CAVGEDYNEQFF.

This clone was seen once. The genes are TRBV20-1 and TRBJ2-1; TRBD2 matches 8 bases. The CDR3 extends over 11 amino acids. Trimming removed 7 bases from V and 10 bases from J; junction bases left unmatched: 6. The germline CDR1 and CDR2 sequences are DFQATT and SNEGSKA (reference sequence). The CDR3 DNA follows: TGCAGTGGGATTAAGCGGGGGGAGCAGTTCTTC. Residues: CSGIKRGEQFF.

V usage is TRBV6-5 and J usage is TRBJ2-3; D is unresolved. V shed 7 bases and J shed 0 bases, with 11 bases lying between them. Germline-derived CDR1 and CDR2 are MNHEY and SVGAGI. The CDR3 length is 14 residues. The CDR3 region is CASTPPGSTDTQYF. DNA for the CDR3: TGTGCCAGCACCCCCCCAGGCAGCACAGATACGCAGTATTTT.

This chain joins TRBV7-9 and TRBJ2-7; TRBD1 agrees at 9 bases. Germline V CDR1 and CDR2: SEHNR, FQNEAQ (reference sequence). Unmatched junction bases numbered 7, after V lost 7 bases and J lost 3 bases. The CDR3 is 14 amino acids. The CDR3 DNA sequence: TGTGCCAGCACCTTCGGGACAGGGTTCTACGAGCAGTACTTC. Translated, it gives CASTFGTGFYEQYF.

The V call is TRBV6-1, the J call TRBJ1-2, with D possibly TRBD1 on 5 matching bases. V gave up 1 base and J gave up 8 bases, with 17 bases separating them. The CDR3 has 15 amino acids. Germline CDR1 is MNHNS and CDR2 is SASEGT. CDR3 nucleotide sequence: TGTGCCAGCAGTGAAGATCTACTACTTCAGGGCGGCTACACCTTC. This codes for CASSEDLLLQGGYTF.

This rearrangement joins TRBV18 to TRBJ2-1; TRBD1 aligns across 7 bases. V lost 4 bases to trimming and J lost 8 bases; unmatched junction nucleotides: 8. CDR1 and CDR2 from the germline V gene are KGHSH and LQKENI. CDR3 length: 14 amino acids. CDR3 residues: CASSRKTGRDEQFF. CDR3 sequence (DNA): TGTGCCAGCTCACGGAAGACAGGGCGCGATGAGCAGTTCTTC.

The chain is built from TRBV2 and TRBJ2-7; 11 positions agree with TRBD1. V lost 7 bases and J lost 7; bases outside the gene matches: 9. CDR1 and CDR2 from the germline V gene are SNHLY and FYNNEI. CDR3 length: 14 residues. This chain's CDR3 is CASKPGQGGREQYF. The DNA of the CDR3 is TGTGCCAGCAAGCCGGGACAGGGGGGTCGAGAGCAGTACTTC.

J is TRBJ2-3 and V is TRBV9; maybe TRBD1 (6 bases). Germline CDR1 is SGDLS and CDR2 is YYNGEE. CDR3 size: 16 residues. Trimming removed 0 bases at V and 6 bases at J, with 17 bases between. This CDR3 is CASSVAPGQGMDTQYF. The CDR3 bases are TGTGCCAGCAGCGTAGCACCAGGGCAGGGGATGGATACGCAGTATTTT.

This clone was observed once. The chain combines TRBV7-2 with TRBJ2-7; 7 bases map to TRBD1. There are 15 residues in the CDR3. The junction had 12 bases not matched to a gene; V was cut back by 4 bases and J by 6 bases. Per germline, CDR1 SGHTA and CDR2 FQGNSA. The CDR3 region is CASSSQGKQGVEQYF. DNA of the CDR3: TGTGCCAGCAGCTCACAGGGGAAACAAGGGGTCGAGCAGTACTTC.

The chain carries TRBV12-1 and TRBJ2-5; the table names TRBD1, a call not compared with the DNA. TRBV12-1 is classified as a pseudogene. This CDR3 spans 16 amino acids. This CDR3 reads CASSSPPGVKGETQYF. The CDR3, as DNA: TGTGCCAGCAGCTCTCCCCCAGGGGTAAAGGGAGAGACCCAGTACTTC.

This clone was counted a single time. The gene calls are TRBV6-4 and TRBJ2-1, with 9 bases lining up with TRBD2. Germline V gives CDR1 MRHNA, CDR2 SNTAGT. The CDR3 is 16 residues long. V was pared by 3 bases and J by 9 bases, with 12 bases of the junction left unmatched. CDR3 loop: CASSENSGGSWSEQFF. The DNA of the CDR3 is TGTGCCAGCAGTGAGAATAGCGGGGGCTCTTGGAGTGAGCAGTTCTTC.

This chain joins TRBV29-1 and TRBJ2-1, with 7 bases fitting TRBD2. This CDR3 contains 14 residues. The ends lost 4 bases at V and 7 bases at J; junction bases unmatched: 10. Germline CDR1 and CDR2: SQVTM and ANQGSEA. In DNA, the CDR3 is TGCAGCGTTGCCTCGCGGGGGTATGGAAATGAGCAGTTCTTC. It yields the protein CSVASRGYGNEQFF.

The J gene is TRBJ1-3, the V gene TRBV7-2; 7 positions agree with TRBD1. The trim removed 5 bases at V and 5 bases at J, leaving 6 bases unmatched. Germline values: CDR1 SGHTA, CDR2 FQGNSA. The CDR3 length is 14 residues. The CDR3: CASSPRQGRNTIYF. CDR3 nucleotides: TGTGCCAGCAGCCCCCGACAGGGTAGAAACACCATATATTTT.

The chain joins TRBV28 to TRBJ2-7, with TRBD2 matching 9 bases. The CDR3 totals 15 residues. With V trimmed by 2 bases and J by 2 bases, 4 bases remained unmatched. The germline V gene encodes CDR1 MDHEN and CDR2 SYDVKM. As DNA, the CDR3 is TGTGCCAGCAGTTTAGATTTAGCGGGGGCCTACGAGCAGTACTTC. It encodes CASSLDLAGAYEQYF.